The clone carrying this T cell receptor beta chain was seen more than once but under ten times. Antigen unknown. The sample originates from a study of beta chain features in type 1 diabetes. CD45RO/CCR7/CD25/CD127/CD95/CD27 separated CD4+ naive, central memory, regulatory and stem cell-like memory cells by sorting. Since all of the isolated RNA was reverse transcribed, expressed TCRB transcripts were what got sequenced. Produced via immunoSEQ multiplex PCR; TCRdb's table is partial and in-frame only. The sample holds about 340,000 clones, approximately 9.9% seen once. This CDR3 spans 15 amino acids. V was cut by 3 bases and J by 5 bases, with 16 bases left in between. Germline V gene lookup returns CDR1 SGHAT and CDR2 FQNNGV. General study findings and limits: Significant though moderate, a shortening of TCRB CDR3s appeared in all four CD4+ subsets of Type 1 diabetes patients. The study left unresolved whether HLA type influences TCRB rearrangement.

The clonotype comes from a man aged 25-40 years with type 1 diabetes. V usage is TRBV11-2 and J usage is TRBJ2-5; D is unresolved. Sequenced sample: central memory CD4+ T cells from blood. The CDR3 region is CASSFDDPRKETQYF. The CDR3 DNA reads as TGTGCCAGCAGCTTCGACGACCCTCGGAAGGAGACCCAGTACTTC. The full variable domain, its missing parts supplied by reference TRBV11-2 and TRBJ2-5, is EAGVAQSPRYKIIEKRQSVAFWCNPISGHATLYWYQQILGQGPKLLIQFQNNGVVDDSQLPKDRFSAERLKGVDSTLKIQPAKLEDSAVYLCASSFDDPRKETQYFGPGTRLLVL.